This TCR beta chain stems from a study of blood T cell repertoires in COVID-19. Study information: Material from acute and convalescent COVID-19 was sourced from the United States, Italy and Spain.

This clone has a single count. The CDR3 sequence is 16 residues long. V was trimmed by 5 bases and J by 5 bases, leaving 21 bases between them. Sequencing used immunoSEQ multiplex PCR; TCRdb keeps in-frame clones, though not all of them. The sample has tens of thousands of clones, roughly 91% seen once; the top ten hold approximately 1.5%. J is TRBJ2-5 and V is TRBV6-7, with D perhaps TRBD1 (5 bases). TRBV6-7 has ORF status, its function being uncertain. Sequencing was done on a sample of peripheral blood. The receptor was derived from a human donor in a cohort sampled during active COVID-19. Written as DNA, the CDR3 is TGTGCCAGCAGTGACGACGACAGCCCCGGGCGGGAGACCCAGTACTTC. This sequence encodes CASSDDDSPGRETQYF.